Shown below are 17 T cell receptor beta chains from a single sample sequenced in a study of blood T cell repertoires in COVID-19. Some clones are missing from TCRdb's copy, which holds only in-frame ones; the method was immunoSEQ multiplex PCR. This table has over 100,000 clones, approximately 80% appearing once. Sequences were obtained from peripheral blood. The receptors shown here come from a woman aged 60-75 years with acute or convalescent COVID-19.

The rearrangement joins TRBV27 to TRBJ1-1; 8 nucleotides match TRBD1. The length of the CDR3 is 14 residues. The ends lost 2 bases at V and 3 bases at J; junction bases unmatched: 2. The germline CDR1 and CDR2 sequences are MNHEY and SMNVEV (reference sequence). CDR3 DNA sequence: TGTGCCAGCAGTTTACACAGGGGGTACACTGAAGCTTTCTTT. Translated, it gives CASSLHRGYTEAFF.

This chain links TRBV18 with TRBJ2-3; D remains unclear. V lost 6 bases to trimming and J lost 4 bases, with 8 bases between them. Germline CDR1 reads KGHSH; CDR2 reads LQKENI. There are 12 residues in the CDR3. CDR3 bases: TGTGCCAGCTCCCCGGTCTCAGATACGCAGTATTTT. It codes for CASSPVSDTQYF. Using reference TRBV18 and TRBJ2-3 for the parts outside the CDR3, the full variable domain is NAGVMQNPRHLVRRRGQEARLRCSPMKGHSHVYWYRQLPEEGLKFMVYLQKENIIDESGMPKERFSAEFPKEGPSILRIQQVVRGDSAAYFCASSPVSDTQYFGPGTRLTVL.

The V gene is TRBV9, the J gene TRBJ1-1, with D uncertain. CDR1 SGDLS and CDR2 YYNGEE come from the germline V gene. Trimming took off 4 bases at V and 1 base at J, with 14 bases between the two ends. CDR3 size: 15 residues. The DNA of the CDR3 is TGTGCCAGCAGCCCCATGGGGAGGTCGAACACTGAAGCTTTCTTT. It is translated as CASSPMGRSNTEAFF.

This chain uses TRBV27 with TRBJ1-1; D remains ambiguous. Germline-derived CDR1 and CDR2 are MNHEY and SMNVEV (reference sequence). V gave up 6 bases and J gave up 4 bases, with 21 bases separating them. This CDR3 contains 16 residues. The CDR3 is CASRAWRAGRSTEAFF. CDR3 in DNA: TGTGCCAGCAGGGCCTGGCGGGCGGGCAGAAGCACTGAAGCTTTCTTT.

The chain joins TRBV30 to TRBJ2-1, with D possibly matching TRBD1 (5 bases). Per germline, CDR1 GTSNPN and CDR2 SVGIG (reference sequence). Trimming took off 2 bases at V and 9 bases at J, with 17 bases between the two ends. This CDR3 contains 14 residues. The CDR3 DNA sequence: TGTGCCTGGAGTTCTTCCGCAGGGTTCACTGAGCAGTTCTTC. Protein sequence: CAWSSSAGFTEQFF. The full variable domain, with the rest looked up from reference TRBV30 and TRBJ2-1, is SQTIHQWPATLVQPVGSPLSLECTVEGTSNPNLYWYRQAAGRGLQLLFYSVGIGQISSEVPQNLSASRPQDRQFILSSKKLLLSDSGFYLCAWSSSAGFTEQFFGPGTRLTVL.

The chain recombines TRBV21-1 with TRBJ1-1; the table's D call TRBD1 went unverified against the DNA. TRBV21-1 is described as a pseudogene. The CDR3 loop spans 16 amino acids. CDR3 sequence reads: CASSKNLTGPFLEAFF. CDR3 nucleotide sequence: TGTGCCAGCAGCAAAAACCTAACAGGCCCATTTCTGGAAGCTTTCTTT.

The chain couples TRBV3-1 (or the pseudogene TRBV3-2) to TRBJ1-2, with D possibly being TRBD1 (5 bases). V lost 3 bases to trimming and J lost 4 bases, with 12 bases between them. The germline CDR1 and CDR2 sequences are LGHDT and YNNKEL (reference sequence). The CDR3 has 14 amino acids. CDR3 bases: TGTGCCAGCAGCCAGGGCAGCGGGGGCTATGGCTACACCTTC. Its translation: CASSQGSGGYGYTF.

This clone has just a few counts. The CDR3 protein is CASSIAKGANEKLFF. Written as DNA, the CDR3 is TGTGCCAGTAGTATAGCCAAGGGGGCGAATGAAAAACTGTTTTTT. The chain links TRBV19 to TRBJ1-4, with 7 positions matching TRBD1. In germline, CDR1 is LNHDA, CDR2 SQIVND (reference sequence). The CDR3 runs to 15 residues. After removal of 1 base from V and 5 bases from J, the junction contained 4 bases not matched to a gene.

The chain is built from TRBV5-1 and TRBJ2-6; D gene unclear. V lost 8 bases and J lost 0, with 18 bases in between. The length of the CDR3 is 17 residues. Germline CDR1 is SGHRS and CDR2 is YFSETQ. The CDR3 coding sequence is TGCGCCAGTCGCTACAGCCCCATAAACTCTGGGGCCAACGTCCTGACTTTC. Its translation is CASRYSPINSGANVLTF.

This clone appeared a single time. The rearrangement joins TRBV13 to TRBJ2-7, with 7 positions matching TRBD1. The germline V gene encodes CDR1 PRHDT and CDR2 FYEKMQ (reference sequence). The CDR3 covers 12 residues. V shed 4 bases and J 10 bases; nucleotides not matched to a gene: 7. CDR3 loop: CASSSGTDPQYF. In DNA, the CDR3 is TGTGCCAGCAGCTCCGGGACAGACCCCCAGTACTTC.

This rearrangement joins TRBV2 to TRBJ1-1; D perhaps matches TRBD1 (5 bases). The CDR3 runs 15 residues. Germline V CDR1 and CDR2: SNHLY, FYNNEI. Trimming removed 1 base at V and 3 bases at J, with 12 bases between. The CDR3 DNA reads as TGTGCCAGCAGTGAAGAGGGGTGGTTTGACACTGAAGCTTTCTTT. It encodes CASSEEGWFDTEAFF.

J is TRBJ1-1 and V is TRBV5-1; unclear D gene. CDR3 length equals 14 residues. CDR1 and CDR2 (germline): SGHRS, YFSETQ. V dropped 1 base and J dropped 4 bases, with 11 bases sitting between them. The CDR3 bases are TGCGCCAGCAGCTTGATAGCTGATGTCACTGAAGCTTTCTTT. As protein: CASSLIADVTEAFF.

The chain links TRBV29-1 to TRBJ1-1; 7 bases map to TRBD1. Germline loops: CDR1 SQVTM, CDR2 ANQGSEA. The junction had 5 bases not matched to a gene; V was cut back by 6 bases and J by 1 base. The CDR3 runs 13 residues. Written as DNA, the CDR3 is TGCAGCGTCCACAGGGGAGGGAACACTGAAGCTTTCTTT. This codes for CSVHRGGNTEAFF.

This chain joins TRBV27 and TRBJ1-2; D might be TRBD1 (6 bases). V was trimmed by 6 bases and J by 2 bases, leaving 16 bases between them. This CDR3 region has 15 residues. In germline, CDR1 is MNHEY, CDR2 SMNVEV (reference sequence). The CDR3 DNA sequence: TGTGCCAGCAGGGTTGGACAGCCCGGCAACTATGGCTACACCTTC. This gives the protein CASRVGQPGNYGYTF.

The genes are TRBV30 and TRBJ1-4; D not certain. The CDR3 length is 12 residues. Germline V lookup: CDR1 GTSNPN, CDR2 SVGIG (reference sequence). Trimming removed 1 base at V and 7 bases at J, with 7 bases between. The CDR3 sequence is CAWSASREKLFF. In DNA form, the CDR3 reads TGTGCCTGGAGTGCGAGCCGTGAAAAACTGTTTTTT. Complete variable domain (other parts from reference TRBV30 and TRBJ1-4): SQTIHQWPATLVQPVGSPLSLECTVEGTSNPNLYWYRQAAGRGLQLLFYSVGIGQISSEVPQNLSASRPQDRQFILSSKKLLLSDSGFYLCAWSASREKLFFGSGTQLSVL.

This sequence joins TRBV6-6 and TRBJ2-2, with 11 nucleotides matching TRBD1. The CDR3 covers 13 residues. V was pared by 5 bases and J by 15 bases, with 8 bases of the junction left unmatched. Germline V gene sequence: CDR1 MNHNY, CDR2 SVGAGI (reference sequence). Here the CDR3 reads CASSPRTGGELFF. The DNA for the CDR3 is TGTGCCAGCAGTCCGCGGACAGGGGGCGAGTTGTTTTTT.

V and J are TRBV2 and TRBJ1-1; D is unresolved. The CDR3 is 12 residues long. The germline V gene has CDR1 SNHLY and CDR2 FYNNEI. The V and J ends lost 6 bases and 0 bases respectively, with 5 bases between them. The CDR3 reads CASRRLNTEAFF. The CDR3 coding sequence is TGTGCCAGCAGGAGGCTGAACACTGAAGCTTTCTTT.